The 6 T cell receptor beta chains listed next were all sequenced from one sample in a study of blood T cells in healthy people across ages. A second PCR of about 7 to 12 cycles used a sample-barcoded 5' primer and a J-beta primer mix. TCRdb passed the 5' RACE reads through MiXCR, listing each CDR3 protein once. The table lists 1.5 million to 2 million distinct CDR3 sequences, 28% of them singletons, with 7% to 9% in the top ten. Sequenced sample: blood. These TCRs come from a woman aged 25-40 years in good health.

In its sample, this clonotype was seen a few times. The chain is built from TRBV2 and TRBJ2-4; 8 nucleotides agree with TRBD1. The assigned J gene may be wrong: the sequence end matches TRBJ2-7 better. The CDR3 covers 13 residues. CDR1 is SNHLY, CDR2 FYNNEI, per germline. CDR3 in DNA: TGTGCCAGATCCGGACAGGGAGCAAACGAGCAGTACTTC. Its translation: CARSGQGANEQYF.

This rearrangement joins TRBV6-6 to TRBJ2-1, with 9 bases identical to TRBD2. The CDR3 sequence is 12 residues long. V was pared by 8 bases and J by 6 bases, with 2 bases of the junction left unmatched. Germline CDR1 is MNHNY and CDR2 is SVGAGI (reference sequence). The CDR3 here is CASGTSSNEQFF. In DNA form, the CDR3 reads TGTGCCAGCGGGACTAGCTCCAATGAGCAGTTCTTC.

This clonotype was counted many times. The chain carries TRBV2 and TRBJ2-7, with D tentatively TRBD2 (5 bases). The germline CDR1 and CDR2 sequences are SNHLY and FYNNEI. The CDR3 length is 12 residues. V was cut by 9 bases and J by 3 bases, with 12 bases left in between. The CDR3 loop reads CASEGLYYEQYF. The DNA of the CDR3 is TGTGCCAGTGAGGGCCTTTACTACGAGCAGTACTTC.

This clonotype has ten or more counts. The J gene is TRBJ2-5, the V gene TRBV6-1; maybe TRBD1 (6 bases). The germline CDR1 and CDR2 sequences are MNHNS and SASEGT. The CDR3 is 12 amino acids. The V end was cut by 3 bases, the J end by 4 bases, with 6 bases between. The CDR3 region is CASSDRGETQYF. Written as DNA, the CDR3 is TGTGCCAGCAGTGACAGGGGAGAGACCCAGTACTTC.

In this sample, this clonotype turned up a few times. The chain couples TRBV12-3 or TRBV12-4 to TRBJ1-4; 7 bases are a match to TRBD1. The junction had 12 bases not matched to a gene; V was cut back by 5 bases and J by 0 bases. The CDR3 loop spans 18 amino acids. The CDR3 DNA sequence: TGTGCCAGCAGTCCCGGGGACAGTTCCTATGCAACTAATGAAAAACTGTTTTTT. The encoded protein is CASSPGDSSYATNEKLFF.

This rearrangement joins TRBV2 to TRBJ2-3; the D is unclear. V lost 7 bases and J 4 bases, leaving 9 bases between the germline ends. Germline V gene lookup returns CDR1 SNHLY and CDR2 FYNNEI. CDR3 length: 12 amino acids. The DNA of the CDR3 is TGTGCCAGCATCCCTGTAGCAGATACGCAGTATTTT. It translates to CASIPVADTQYF.